One sample yielded the 31 T cell receptor beta chains listed below, sequenced in a study of cytomegalovirus exposure and HLA in healthy donors. The primer mix had 60 Vbeta and 13 Jbeta primers. The protocol was immunoSEQ multiplex PCR, while the TCRdb copy is restricted to in-frame clones and leaves out a portion. The sample records some 130,000 clones, nearly 80% being singletons. The specimen sequenced was PBMCs. Receptor source: a man aged 30 to 39 in good health and CMV-seronegative.

The sample holds one count of this clone. V and J are TRBV30 and TRBJ2-1, with 10 bases fitting TRBD2. Trimming took 2 bases from V and 9 from J; bases not matched to a gene: 10. Germline-derived CDR1 and CDR2 are GTSNPN and SVGIG (reference sequence). CDR3 length equals 15 residues. CDR3 sequence: CAWSIGLAEGFEQFF. CDR3 nucleotides: TGTGCCTGGAGTATCGGACTAGCGGAGGGTTTTGAGCAGTTCTTC.

V and J are TRBV30 and TRBJ2-3; tentative D call: TRBD1 (5 bases). The CDR3 runs 15 residues. The V and J ends lost 2 bases and 3 bases respectively, with 15 bases between them. Germline CDR1 is GTSNPN and CDR2 is SVGIG (reference sequence). This CDR3 reads CAWSMPPDTTDTQYF. As DNA, the CDR3 is TGTGCCTGGAGTATGCCTCCGGACACTACAGATACGCAGTATTTT.

This chain connects TRBV7-2 to TRBJ1-1; D is ambiguous. Germline CDR1 and CDR2: SGHTA and FQGNSA. V was cut by 1 base and J by 3 bases, with 15 bases left in between. CDR3 length equals 16 residues. CDR3 amino acids: CASSLVAGIVDTEAFF. The CDR3 DNA reads as TGTGCCAGCAGCTTAGTGGCGGGAATTGTGGACACTGAAGCTTTCTTT.

The V call is TRBV4-2, the J call TRBJ2-5; D perhaps matches TRBD2 (6 bases). Germline values: CDR1 LGHNA, CDR2 YNFKEQ. The CDR3 loop spans 16 amino acids. V was clipped by 5 bases and J by 4 bases, with 20 bases between them. The CDR3, as DNA: TGTGCCAGCAGCTTTCGCTACGGGGCAGCGGGAGAGACCCAGTACTTC. The encoded protein is CASSFRYGAAGETQYF.

The genes are TRBV6-5 and TRBJ1-1, with D perhaps matching TRBD1 (5 bases). The germline V and J ends were trimmed by 8 bases and 1 base, with 14 bases remaining between them. This CDR3 contains 14 residues. From germline, CDR1 is MNHEY and CDR2 SVGAGI. The CDR3 region has the DNA TGTGCCAGCGCCCAAAGCGGGGCGAACACTGAAGCTTTCTTT. This codes for CASAQSGANTEAFF.

The genes are TRBV27 and TRBJ2-1, with TRBD1 matching over 9 bases. The V gene's germline CDR1 is MNHEY and CDR2 SMNVEV (reference sequence). CDR3 length: 16 residues. The V and J ends lost 6 bases and 8 bases, in that order; junction bases with no gene match: 14. The CDR3 sequence is CASRGGRTGAGDEQFF. The CDR3 DNA reads as TGTGCCAGCAGGGGGGGGCGGACAGGGGCAGGGGATGAGCAGTTCTTC.

The V call is TRBV10-3, the J call TRBJ2-7; D possibly corresponds to TRBD2 (6 bases). The V gene's germline CDR1 is ENHRY and CDR2 SYGVKD. CDR3 length equals 14 residues. The V end lost 4 bases, the J end lost 5 bases, and 15 bases lay between the germline ends. The CDR3 DNA is TGTGCCATCAGTGTAGCCGGGAGCGGTGACGAGCAGTACTTC. Translation: CAISVAGSGDEQYF.

V and J are TRBV18 and TRBJ2-7; no clear D. CDR3 length: 12 amino acids. Germline V CDR1 and CDR2: KGHSH, LQKENI. Trimming shortened V by 3 bases and J by 9 bases, and 12 bases separated the two germline ends. The CDR3 sequence: CASSPSQSGQYF. CDR3 DNA sequence: TGTGCCAGCTCACCCAGTCAATCTGGGCAGTACTTC.

The rearrangement uses TRBV28 and TRBJ2-7, with D possibly being TRBD2 (6 bases). The germline V gene has CDR1 MDHEN and CDR2 SYDVKM. The CDR3 has 14 residues. Trimming removed 8 bases from V and 1 base from J, with 15 bases in between. The CDR3 DNA follows: TGTGCCAGCTCCGGACTAACTCTGTCCTACGAGCAGTACTTC. Translating it yields CASSGLTLSYEQYF.

This chain links TRBV19 with TRBJ1-5; D is undetermined. Per the germline V gene, CDR1 is LNHDA and CDR2 is SQIVND (reference sequence). Trimming took off 3 bases at V and 5 bases at J, with 14 bases between the two ends. The CDR3 contains 15 residues. The CDR3 DNA reads TGTGCCAGTAGTATTCAGCCGAGGGAGGATCAGCCCCAGCATTTT. Protein: CASSIQPREDQPQHF. The full variable domain, with the rest looked up from reference TRBV19 and TRBJ1-5, is DGGITQSPKYLFRKEGQNVTLSCEQNLNHDAMYWYRQDPGQGLRLIYYSQIVNDFQKGDIAEGYSVSREKKESFPLTVTSAQKNPTAFYLCASSIQPREDQPQHFGDGTRLSIL.

This clone was detected a few times. This chain links TRBV4-3 with TRBJ1-3; perhaps TRBD1 as D (6 bases). This CDR3 region has 15 residues. Between the trimmed V and J ends, which lost 4 bases and 0 bases, there was a span of 10 bases. The germline CDR1 and CDR2 sequences are LGHNA and YSLEER. CDR3 DNA: TGCGCCAGCAGCCTTACGGACAGCTCTGGAAACACCATATATTTT. It encodes CASSLTDSSGNTIYF.

This rearrangement joins TRBV6-6 to TRBJ2-5; the match to TRBD2 covers 7 bases. The J call may be incorrect, as the DNA end agrees better with TRBJ2-7. Germline-derived CDR1 and CDR2 are MNHNY and SVGAGI (reference sequence). The CDR3 covers 12 residues. This CDR3 reads CASTRGVREQYF. CDR3 nucleotides: TGTGCCAGCACCCGGGGGGTACGCGAGCAGTACTTC.

This sequence joins TRBV7-6 and TRBJ2-7; tentatively, D is TRBD1 (6 bases). V lost 4 bases and J 3 bases, leaving 10 bases between the germline ends. The CDR3 sequence is 13 residues long. Germline V gene lookup returns CDR1 SGHVS and CDR2 FNYEAQ. The CDR3: CASSYSDSYEQYF. CDR3 in DNA: TGTGCCAGCAGCTATTCGGACAGCTACGAGCAGTACTTC.

The V and J genes are TRBV14 and TRBJ2-7; TRBD1 matches at 9 bases. The CDR3 covers 12 residues. CDR1 is SGHDN and CDR2 is FVKESK in the germline V gene. With 4 bases clipped from V and 7 bases from J, the junction kept 2 bases outside the gene matches. CDR3 coding DNA: TGTGCCAGCAGCCGGGACAGGGTTGAGCAGTACTTC. The encoded protein is CASSRDRVEQYF.

The V call is TRBV14, the J call TRBJ2-1; weak D call: TRBD2 (6 bases). The CDR3 is 15 residues long. Trimming removed 4 bases at V and 3 bases at J, with 13 bases between. Germline values: CDR1 SGHDN, CDR2 FVKESK. CDR3 sequence reads: CASSPSGLYYNEQFF. The CDR3 coding sequence is TGTGCCAGCAGCCCCTCGGGACTCTACTACAATGAGCAGTTCTTC.

The chain is built from TRBV5-1 and TRBJ1-5; D is undetermined. Germline CDR1 is SGHRS and CDR2 is YFSETQ. This CDR3 has 14 amino acids. Trimming shortened V by 2 bases and J by 5 bases, and 11 bases separated the two germline ends. The DNA of the CDR3 is TGCGCCAGCAGCTTTGGCGGTTTAGATCAGCCCCAGCATTTT. It is translated as CASSFGGLDQPQHF. Full variable domain (outside the CDR3, taken from reference TRBV5-1 and TRBJ1-5): KAGVTQTPRYLIKTRGQQVTLSCSPISGHRSVSWYQQTPGQGLQFLFEYFSETQRNKGNFPGRFSGRQFSNSRSEMNVSTLELGDSALYLCASSFGGLDQPQHFGDGTRLSIL.

This clone has more than one count but fewer than ten. V and J are TRBV6-5 and TRBJ1-3; no definite D call. V lost 6 bases and J lost 1, with 10 bases in between. Germline loops: CDR1 MNHEY, CDR2 SVGAGI. The CDR3 has 14 amino acids. In DNA, the CDR3 is TGTGCCAGCAGAGAGAGGCAGTCTGGAAACACCATATATTTT. Encoded protein: CASRERQSGNTIYF.

Worth noting for this clone: One junction end disagrees with the germline gene, perhaps due to a read error. The chain carries TRBV7-9 and TRBJ1-5; 9 bases fit TRBD1. This CDR3 is 15 amino acids long. Germline CDR1 reads SEHNR; CDR2 reads FQNEAQ (reference sequence). This CDR3 is CSSSPGQGYNQPQHF. In nucleotides, the CDR3 is TGTTCCAGCAGCCCGGGACAGGGCTACAATCAGCCCCAGCATTTT.

The chain recombines TRBV7-9 with TRBJ2-7; perhaps TRBD1 as D (6 bases). Trimming pared 3 bases from V and 3 bases from J, leaving 9 bases between. CDR1 SEHNR and CDR2 FQNEAQ come from the germline V gene (reference sequence). This CDR3 is built from 13 residues. This CDR3 reads CASSLAQGYEQYF. The DNA for the CDR3 is TGTGCCAGCAGCTTGGCACAGGGCTACGAGCAGTACTTC.

The chain is built from TRBV6-4 and TRBJ1-1; the match to TRBD1 covers 8 bases. The V gene end was trimmed by 4 bases and the J gene end by 5 bases; junction bases not matched to a gene: 12. The CDR3 is 16 residues long. The V gene's germline CDR1 is MRHNA and CDR2 SNTAGT. The CDR3 DNA follows: TGTGCCAGCAGTGTGGCGGCAGGGGGCGAGGGGACTGAAGCTTTCTTT. Its translation: CASSVAAGGEGTEAFF.

The chain combines TRBV23-1 with TRBJ2-7, with D perhaps TRBD2 (5 bases). TRBV23-1 is known as an ORF, though its function is uncertain. The CDR3 extends over 16 amino acids. V dropped 3 bases and J dropped 0 bases, with 15 bases sitting between them. This CDR3 reads CASSQRVFWGSYEQYF. The CDR3 region has the DNA TGCGCCAGCAGTCAGAGGGTCTTTTGGGGCTCCTACGAGCAGTACTTC.

This rearrangement joins TRBV5-1 to TRBJ1-4; D perhaps matches TRBD1 (5 bases). Trimming took off 4 bases at V and 0 bases at J, with 13 bases between the two ends. CDR3 size: 16 residues. Germline lookup yields CDR1 SGHRS and CDR2 YFSETQ. CDR3 DNA sequence: TGCGCCAGCAGCCACAGGAGTGGCGCAACTAATGAAAAACTGTTTTTT. The encoded protein is CASSHRSGATNEKLFF.

CDR3 protein: CASSPRSGSTEAFF. The DNA of the CDR3 is TGCGCCAGCAGCCCCAGATCAGGGTCCACTGAAGCTTTCTTT. V gene TRBV5-1 combines with J gene TRBJ1-1; perhaps TRBD1 as D (5 bases). This CDR3 region has 14 residues. Looked up from germline, CDR1 is SGHRS and CDR2 is YFSETQ. V was pared by 4 bases and J by 4 bases, with 14 bases between.

This chain connects TRBV28 to TRBJ2-7; TRBD1 matches 9 bases. The CDR3 is 12 residues long. In germline, CDR1 is MDHEN, CDR2 SYDVKM. V shed 10 bases and J 7 bases; nucleotides not matched to a gene: 8. The DNA for the CDR3 is TGTGCCATCCTCGGACAGGGGCCAGAGCAGTACTTC. Translation gives CAILGQGPEQYF.

This chain joins TRBV14 and TRBJ1-6; TRBD1 is a possible D gene (5 bases). This CDR3 comprises 16 residues. The germline V and J ends were trimmed by 0 bases and 7 bases, with 13 bases remaining between them. CDR1 is SGHDN and CDR2 is FVKESK in the germline V gene. The CDR3 nucleotides are TGTGCCAGCAGCCAAGATCTGGCGACAGCAAATTCACCCCTCCACTTT. Its translation: CASSQDLATANSPLHF. The entire variable domain, with the rest obtained from reference TRBV14 and TRBJ1-6, is as follows: EAGVTQFPSHSVIEKGQTVTLRCDPISGHDNLYWYRRVMGKEIKFLLHFVKESKQDESGMPNNRFLAERTGGTYSTLKVQPAELEDSGVYFCASSQDLATANSPLHFGNGTRLTVT.

The genes are TRBV28 and TRBJ1-4; 7 positions match TRBD1. Germline CDR1 MDHEN, CDR2 SYDVKM. This CDR3 has 14 amino acids. The J segment lost 7 bases and the V segment lost 8 bases, leaving 10 bases of the junction unmatched. CDR3 sequence (DNA): TGTGCCAGCCGAGTCGGACAGGACTTTGAAAAACTGTTTTTT. Its translation is CASRVGQDFEKLFF.

The chain links TRBV5-5 to TRBJ2-6; D is perhaps TRBD1 (6 bases). From germline, CDR1 is SGHKS and CDR2 YYEKEE (reference sequence). The V end lost 2 bases, the J end lost 0 bases, and 12 bases lay between the germline ends. This CDR3 contains 17 residues. This CDR3 is CASSFRTASSGANVLTF. CDR3 nucleotide sequence: TGTGCCAGCAGCTTTCGGACAGCCAGCTCTGGGGCCAACGTCCTGACTTTC.

This CDR3 reads CASSSAGGYEQYF. Written as DNA, the CDR3 is TGTGCCAGCTCCTCGGCAGGGGGGTACGAGCAGTACTTC. This chain connects TRBV18 to TRBJ2-7; weak D call: TRBD1 (7 bases). This CDR3 region has 13 residues. V lost 6 bases and J lost 4, with 13 bases in between. The germline V gene has CDR1 KGHSH and CDR2 LQKENI.

The chain uses TRBV29-1 and TRBJ2-6; D is unresolved. The CDR3 is 14 residues long. The germline V gene encodes CDR1 SQVTM and CDR2 ANQGSEA. V gave up 4 bases and J gave up 4 bases, with 11 bases separating them. The DNA of the CDR3 is TGCAGCGTTGGTACTTGGGCGGGGGCCAACGTCCTGACTTTC. It is translated as CSVGTWAGANVLTF.

This clone has only a few counts. J is TRBJ1-2 and V is TRBV6-5, with TRBD1 matching over 9 bases. The V and J ends lost 7 bases and 7 bases, in that order; junction bases with no gene match: 10. This CDR3 comprises 14 residues. Germline loops: CDR1 MNHEY, CDR2 SVGAGI. CDR3 in amino acids: CASTLQGASRGYTF. The CDR3 DNA reads as TGTGCCAGCACCCTACAGGGGGCAAGTCGTGGCTACACCTTC.

The V and J genes are TRBV5-1 and TRBJ2-7; tentative D call: TRBD1 (5 bases). V lost 6 bases and J 2 bases, leaving 15 bases between the germline ends. The V gene's germline CDR1 is SGHRS and CDR2 YFSETQ. There are 14 residues in the CDR3. CDR3 DNA: TGCGCCAGCATGCTTGTAGCAGGGCCCTACGAGCAGTACTTC. Amino acid sequence: CASMLVAGPYEQYF.